Following are 8 T cell receptor beta chains from one sample sequenced in a study of T-cell memory formation after mild COVID-19. MiXCR, applied by TCRdb to the 5' RACE reads, yields one record per CDR3 protein. The sample includes about 150,000 distinct CDR3 sequences, approximately 26% of them seen just once. Specimen: PBMCs or a T cell subset sorted from them (not recorded which). These receptors all stem from an adult woman who had mild COVID-19 (a few samples of this study predate the infection). Cell type and time point are not known.

V and J are TRBV3-1 and TRBJ2-1; possibly TRBD2 for D (7 bases). The CDR3 is made up of 16 amino acids. CDR1 LGHDT and CDR2 YNNKEL come from the germline V gene (reference sequence). The V end lost 5 bases, the J end lost 0 bases, and 14 bases lay between the germline ends. CDR3 DNA: TGTGCCAGCAGCTCGGGGGGCGGGAGCTCCTACAATGAGCAGTTCTTC. Protein: CASSSGGGSSYNEQFF.

This clonotype was seen just once. V usage is TRBV20-1 and J usage is TRBJ1-2, with D hard to call. The CDR3 loop spans 13 amino acids. Germline CDR1 is DFQATT and CDR2 is SNEGSKA (reference sequence). Trimming took 5 bases from V and 3 from J, leaving 13 bases between them. The CDR3 is CSADARTDYGYTF. The CDR3 DNA is TGCAGTGCTGACGCACGGACTGACTATGGCTACACCTTC.

This clonotype has only a few counts. The chain recombines TRBV23-1 with TRBJ1-2; D is possibly TRBD1 (6 bases). TRBV23-1 is classed as an ORF, of uncertain function. Trimming stripped 8 bases from V and 4 bases from J, with 20 bases between. CDR3 length: 15 residues. The CDR3 DNA follows: TGCGCCAGCCCCATCGGCAGGGGAGATTGCTATGGCTACACCTTC. Translating gives CASPIGRGDCYGYTF.

This clonotype was seen a few times. The genes are TRBV29-1 and TRBJ2-7, with D possibly TRBD1 on 6 matching bases. Per germline, CDR1 SQVTM and CDR2 ANQGSEA. With 7 bases removed from V and 1 base from J, the gap between germline ends came to 11 bases. This CDR3 has 12 amino acids. In DNA form, the CDR3 reads TGCAGCGCCGGGGACACTTCCTACGAGCAGTACTTC. As protein: CSAGDTSYEQYF.

The chain is built from TRBV4-3 and TRBJ2-7; D not certain. The CDR3 is 13 residues long. Germline lookup yields CDR1 LGHNA and CDR2 YSLEER. With 3 bases removed from V and 2 bases from J, the gap between germline ends came to 8 bases. The CDR3 DNA reads as TGCGCCAGCAGCCAGGAGCTCGCCTACGAGCAGTACTTC. Translating it yields CASSQELAYEQYF.

In its sample, this clonotype was seen a few times. The CDR3 DNA sequence: TGTGCCAGCAGCCCAGCTAGCGGGGGGGGTGATGAGCAGTTCTTC. As protein: CASSPASGGGDEQFF. The chain combines TRBV7-3 with TRBJ2-1; TRBD2 aligns across 12 bases. Unmatched junction bases numbered 7, after V lost 5 bases and J lost 8 bases. The CDR3 spans 15 residues. Germline CDR1 SGHTA, CDR2 FQGTGA.

This clonotype was observed a few times. The rearrangement uses TRBV24-1 and TRBJ2-7; 14 positions match TRBD2. The CDR3 totals 15 residues. Germline CDR1 and CDR2: KGHDR and SFDVKD. Trimming removed 3 bases from V and 4 bases from J; junction bases left unmatched: 1. The CDR3 bases are TGTGCCACCAGTGATGGGACTAGCGGGAGATACGAGCAGTACTTC. It translates to CATSDGTSGRYEQYF.

This chain connects TRBV5-1 to TRBJ1-1; D gene ambiguous. This CDR3 spans 14 amino acids. The germline gives CDR1 SGHRS, CDR2 YFSETQ. V was trimmed by 3 bases and J by 5 bases, leaving 14 bases between them. For the CDR3, the DNA is TGCGCCAGCAGCTCAGCGCCGGAGGTTACTGAAGCTTTCTTT. Protein: CASSSAPEVTEAFF.